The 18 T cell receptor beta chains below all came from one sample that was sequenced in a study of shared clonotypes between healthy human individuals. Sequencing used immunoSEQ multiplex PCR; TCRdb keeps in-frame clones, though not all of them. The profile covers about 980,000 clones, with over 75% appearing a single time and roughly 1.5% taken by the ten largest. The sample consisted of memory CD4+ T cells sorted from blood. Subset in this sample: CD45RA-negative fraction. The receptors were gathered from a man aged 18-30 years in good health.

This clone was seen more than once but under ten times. The DNA for the CDR3 is TGTGCCTGGAGTACGACCTCAGGGGGTACTGAAGCTTTCTTT. Residues: CAWSTTSGGTEAFF. The V gene is TRBV30, the J gene TRBJ1-1, with 7 bases that match TRBD1. Germline trimming cut 2 bases from V and 5 bases from J; bases unmatched to any gene: 8. Germline CDR1 and CDR2: GTSNPN and SVGIG (reference sequence). CDR3 length: 14 amino acids.

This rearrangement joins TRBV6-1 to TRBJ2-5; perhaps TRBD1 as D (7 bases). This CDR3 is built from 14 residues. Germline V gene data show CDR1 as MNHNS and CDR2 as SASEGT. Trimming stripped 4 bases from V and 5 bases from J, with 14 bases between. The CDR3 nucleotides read TGTGCCAGCAGTGGACAACCAGGGGGGGAGACCCAGTACTTC. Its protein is CASSGQPGGETQYF.

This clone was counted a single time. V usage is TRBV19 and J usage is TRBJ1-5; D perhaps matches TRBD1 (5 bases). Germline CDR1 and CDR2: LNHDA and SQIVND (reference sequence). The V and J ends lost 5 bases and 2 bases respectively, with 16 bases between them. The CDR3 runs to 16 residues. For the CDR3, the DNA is TGTGCCAGTAGTCTTTTAAATCAGGGCGGCAATCAGCCCCAGCATTTT. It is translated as CASSLLNQGGNQPQHF.

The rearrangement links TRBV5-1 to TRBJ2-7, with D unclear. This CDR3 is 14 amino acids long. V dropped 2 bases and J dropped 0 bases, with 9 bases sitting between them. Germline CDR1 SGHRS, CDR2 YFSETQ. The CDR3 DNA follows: TGCGCCAGCAGCTTCGACACTTCCTCCTACGAGCAGTACTTC. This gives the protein CASSFDTSSYEQYF.

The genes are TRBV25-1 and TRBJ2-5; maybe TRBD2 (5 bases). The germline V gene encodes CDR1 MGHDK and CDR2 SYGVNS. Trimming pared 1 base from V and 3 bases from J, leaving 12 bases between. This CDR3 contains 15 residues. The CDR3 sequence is CASSEFGGLKETQYF. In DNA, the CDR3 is TGTGCCAGCAGTGAATTCGGCGGGCTTAAAGAGACCCAGTACTTC.

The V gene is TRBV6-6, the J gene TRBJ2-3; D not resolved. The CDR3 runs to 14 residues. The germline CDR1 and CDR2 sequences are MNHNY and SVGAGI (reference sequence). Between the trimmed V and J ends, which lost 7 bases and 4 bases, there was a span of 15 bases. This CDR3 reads CASTLEGLADTQYF. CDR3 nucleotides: TGTGCCAGCACCCTGGAAGGGTTGGCAGATACGCAGTATTTT.

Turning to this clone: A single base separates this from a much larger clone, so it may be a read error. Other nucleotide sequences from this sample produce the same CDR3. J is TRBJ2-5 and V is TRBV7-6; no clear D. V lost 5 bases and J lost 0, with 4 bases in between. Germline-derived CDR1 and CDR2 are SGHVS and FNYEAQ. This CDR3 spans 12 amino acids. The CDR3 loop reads CASSPHQETQYF. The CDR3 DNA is TGTGCCAGCAGCCCCCACCAAGAGACCCAGTACTTC.

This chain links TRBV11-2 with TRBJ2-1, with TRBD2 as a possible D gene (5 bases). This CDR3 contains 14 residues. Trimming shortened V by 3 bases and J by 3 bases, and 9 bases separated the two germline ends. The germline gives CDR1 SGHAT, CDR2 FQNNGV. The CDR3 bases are TGTGCCAGCAGCTTCGCCGACTACTACAATGAGCAGTTCTTC. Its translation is CASSFADYYNEQFF.

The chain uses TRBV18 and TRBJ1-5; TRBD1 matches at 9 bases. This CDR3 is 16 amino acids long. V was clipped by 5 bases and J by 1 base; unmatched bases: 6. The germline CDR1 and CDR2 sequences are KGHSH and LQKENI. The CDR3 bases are TGTGCCAGCTCAAGCCGGGACAGGGAGAGCAATCAGCCCCAGCATTTT. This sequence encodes CASSSRDRESNQPQHF. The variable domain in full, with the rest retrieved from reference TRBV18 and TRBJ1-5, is NAGVMQNPRHLVRRRGQEARLRCSPMKGHSHVYWYRQLPEEGLKFMVYLQKENIIDESGMPKERFSAEFPKEGPSILRIQQVVRGDSAAYFCASSSRDRESNQPQHFGDGTRLSIL.

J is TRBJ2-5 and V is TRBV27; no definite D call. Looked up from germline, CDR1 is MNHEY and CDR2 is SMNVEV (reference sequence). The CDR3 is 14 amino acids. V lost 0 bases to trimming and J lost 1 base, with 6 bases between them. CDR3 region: CASSLSQIQETQYF. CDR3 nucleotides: TGTGCCAGCAGTTTATCACAGATCCAAGAGACCCAGTACTTC.

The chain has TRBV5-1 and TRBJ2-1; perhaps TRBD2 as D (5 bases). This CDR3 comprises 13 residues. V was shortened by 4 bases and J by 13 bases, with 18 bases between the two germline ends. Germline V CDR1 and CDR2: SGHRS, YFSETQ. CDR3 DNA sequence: TGCGCCAGCAGCAGGACTGTCACCGGAGGACAGTTCTTC. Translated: CASSRTVTGGQFF.

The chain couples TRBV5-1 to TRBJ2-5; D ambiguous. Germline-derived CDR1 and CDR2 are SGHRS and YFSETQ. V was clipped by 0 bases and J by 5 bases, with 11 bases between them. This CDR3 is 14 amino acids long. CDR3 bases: TGCGCCAGCAGCTTGGGTATCTTGACGGAGACCCAGTACTTC. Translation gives CASSLGILTETQYF.

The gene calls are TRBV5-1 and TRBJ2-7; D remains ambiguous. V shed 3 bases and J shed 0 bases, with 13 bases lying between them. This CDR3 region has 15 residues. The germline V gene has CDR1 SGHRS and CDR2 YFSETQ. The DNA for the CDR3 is TGCGCCAGCAGCTACGACTCATCTATCTCCTACGAGCAGTACTTC. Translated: CASSYDSSISYEQYF.

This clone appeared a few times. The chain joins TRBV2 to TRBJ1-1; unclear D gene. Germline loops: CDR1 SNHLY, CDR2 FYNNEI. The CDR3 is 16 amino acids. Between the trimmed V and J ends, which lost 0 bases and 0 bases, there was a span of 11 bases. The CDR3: CASSEAGPLMNTEAFF. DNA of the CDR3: TGTGCCAGCAGTGAAGCAGGTCCCCTCATGAACACTGAAGCTTTCTTT.

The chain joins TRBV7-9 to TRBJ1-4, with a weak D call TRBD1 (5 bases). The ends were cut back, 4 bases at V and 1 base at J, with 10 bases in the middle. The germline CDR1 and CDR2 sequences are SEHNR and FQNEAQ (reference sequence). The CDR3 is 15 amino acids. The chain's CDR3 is CASSSAGVTNEKLFF. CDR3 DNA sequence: TGTGCCAGCAGCTCCGCGGGGGTAACTAATGAAAAACTGTTTTTT.

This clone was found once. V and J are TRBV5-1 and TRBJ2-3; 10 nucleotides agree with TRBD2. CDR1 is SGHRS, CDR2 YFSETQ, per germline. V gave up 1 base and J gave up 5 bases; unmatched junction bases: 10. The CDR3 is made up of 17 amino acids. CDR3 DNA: TGCGCCAGCAGCTTGTCTAGCGGGAGCGTAATAGGAGATACGCAGTATTTT. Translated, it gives CASSLSSGSVIGDTQYF.

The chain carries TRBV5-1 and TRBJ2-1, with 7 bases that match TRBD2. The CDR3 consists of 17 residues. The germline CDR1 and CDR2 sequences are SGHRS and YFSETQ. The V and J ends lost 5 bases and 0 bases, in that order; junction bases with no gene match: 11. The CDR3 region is CASSPGAGVNSYNEQFF. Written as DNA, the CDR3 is TGCGCCAGCAGTCCTGGGGCGGGGGTAAACTCCTACAATGAGCAGTTCTTC.

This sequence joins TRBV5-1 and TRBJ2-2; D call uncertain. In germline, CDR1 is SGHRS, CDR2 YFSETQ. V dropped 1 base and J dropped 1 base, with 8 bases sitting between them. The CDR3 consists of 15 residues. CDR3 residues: CASSLFTQNTGELFF. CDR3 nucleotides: TGCGCCAGCAGCTTGTTTACCCAGAACACCGGGGAGCTGTTTTTT.